The source of this T cell receptor beta chain is a study of T-cell reconstitution after alpha-beta-depleted transplantation in children. The CDR3 runs 14 residues. V gave up 4 bases and J gave up 4 bases; unmatched junction bases: 9. Germline V CDR1 and CDR2: SQVTM, ANQGSEA. Findings of the study overall: By one year post-transplant, T-cell counts and diversity largely arose from T cells that were newly produced. Several hundred expanded graft clones reportedly gave rise to the alpha-beta T cells present about two months after transplant.

This clonotype has ten or more counts. Its antigen is not known. A TCRbeta library incorporating unique molecular identifiers was prepared. TCRdb reprocessed the PCR reads with MiXCR, giving one entry per CDR3 protein. The repertoire holds under 850,000 distinct CDR3 sequences, with about an eighth as singletons. V is TRBV29-1 and J is TRBJ2-5, with 7 nucleotides matching TRBD2. Specimen: PBMCs, collected before TCRalphabeta/CD19-depleted stem cell transplant. The receptor's source is a girl aged 2-10 years with congenital amegakaryocytic thrombocytopenia, due to receive a stem cell transplant. CDR3 nucleotide sequence: TGCAGCGTTGTGATCCAGGGAGGGGTAGAGACCCAGTACTTC. Translation: CSVVIQGGVETQYF.